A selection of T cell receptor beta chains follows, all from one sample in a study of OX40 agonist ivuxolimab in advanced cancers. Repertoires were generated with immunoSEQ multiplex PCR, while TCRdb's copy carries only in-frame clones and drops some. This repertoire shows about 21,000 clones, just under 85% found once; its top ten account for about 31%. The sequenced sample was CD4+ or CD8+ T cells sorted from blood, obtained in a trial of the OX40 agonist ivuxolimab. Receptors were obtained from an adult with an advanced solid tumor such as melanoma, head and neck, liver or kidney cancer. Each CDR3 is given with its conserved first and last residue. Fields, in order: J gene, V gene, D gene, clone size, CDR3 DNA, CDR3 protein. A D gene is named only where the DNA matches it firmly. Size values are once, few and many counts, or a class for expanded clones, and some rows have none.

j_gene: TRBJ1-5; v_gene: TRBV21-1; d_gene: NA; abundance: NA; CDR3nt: TGTGCCAGCAGCAAAGGGCGGAGGCTAGATCAGCCCCAGCATTTT; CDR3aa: CASSKGRRLDQPQHF
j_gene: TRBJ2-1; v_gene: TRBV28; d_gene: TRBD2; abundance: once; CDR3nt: TGTGCCAGCAGTCCCCCAGGACTAGCGGCGTACAATGAGCAGTTCTTC; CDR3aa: CASSPPGLAAYNEQFF
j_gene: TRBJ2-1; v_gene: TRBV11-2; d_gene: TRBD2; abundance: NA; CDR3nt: TGTGCCAGCAGCCCGGGGGGACTAGGGTACAATGAGCAGTTCTTC; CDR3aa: CASSPGGLGYNEQFF
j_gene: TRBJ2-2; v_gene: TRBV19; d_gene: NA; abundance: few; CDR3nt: TGTGCCAGTAGTATGAGCTCGAACACCGGGGAGCTGTTTTTT; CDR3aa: CASSMSSNTGELFF
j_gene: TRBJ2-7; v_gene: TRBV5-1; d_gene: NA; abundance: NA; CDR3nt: TGCGCCAGCAGCTTGGTTGGGGCAGACGAGCAGTACTTC; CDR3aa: CASSLVGADEQYF
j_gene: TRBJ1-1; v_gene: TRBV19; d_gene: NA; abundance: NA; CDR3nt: TGTGCCAGTAGTTATGGGACTGAAGCTTTCTTT; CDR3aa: CASSYGTEAFF
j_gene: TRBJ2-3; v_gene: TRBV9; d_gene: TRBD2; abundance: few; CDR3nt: TGTGCCAGCAGCGTAGACTTAGCGGGAGGCACAGATACGCAGTATTTT; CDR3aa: CASSVDLAGGTDTQYF
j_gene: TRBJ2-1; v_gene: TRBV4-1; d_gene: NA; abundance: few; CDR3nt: TGCGCCAGCAGCCACCCCCCGGGGAGGATCTCCTACAATGAGCAGTTCTTC; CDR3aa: CASSHPPGRISYNEQFF
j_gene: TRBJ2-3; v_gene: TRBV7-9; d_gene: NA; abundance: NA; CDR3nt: TGTGCCAGCAGCTTCGGGCAGAAATTGGATACGCAGTATTTT; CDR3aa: CASSFGQKLDTQYF
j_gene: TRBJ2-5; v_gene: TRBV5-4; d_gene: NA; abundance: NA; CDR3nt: TGTGCCAGCAGCTCCAACACCCGGTTCGTGGAGACCCAGTACTTC; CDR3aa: CASSSNTRFVETQYF
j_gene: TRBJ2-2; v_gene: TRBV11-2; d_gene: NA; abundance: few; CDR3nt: TGTGCCAGCAGCTTAGATCTAAGGGGGGCCGGCCATTTAGGGGAGCTGTTTTTT; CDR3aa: CASSLDLRGAGHLGELFF
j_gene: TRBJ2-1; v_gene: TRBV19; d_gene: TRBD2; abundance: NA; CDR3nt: TGTGCCAGTAGTAGGTCTGGCGGGAGTCCTGAGCAGTTCTTC; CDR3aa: CASSRSGGSPEQFF
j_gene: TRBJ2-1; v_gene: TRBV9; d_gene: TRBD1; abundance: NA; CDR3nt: TGTGCCAGCAGCGTTCATCCCGGGCCAGGGGGCGATGAGCAGTTCTTC; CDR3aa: CASSVHPGPGGDEQFF
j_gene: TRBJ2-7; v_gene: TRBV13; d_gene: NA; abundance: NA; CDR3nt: TGTGCCAGCAGCGATAGACTAGGATCCTACGAGCAGTACTTC; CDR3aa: CASSDRLGSYEQYF
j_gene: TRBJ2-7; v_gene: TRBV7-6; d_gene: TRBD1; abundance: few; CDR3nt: TGTGCCAGCAGTGACAGGGTCTACGAGCAGTACTTC; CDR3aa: CASSDRVYEQYF
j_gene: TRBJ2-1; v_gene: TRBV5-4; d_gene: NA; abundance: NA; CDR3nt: TGTGCCAGCAGCCCCCGGGACGGATCCAATGAGCAGTTCTTC; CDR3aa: CASSPRDGSNEQFF
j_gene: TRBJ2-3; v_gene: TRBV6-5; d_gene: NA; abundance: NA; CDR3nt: TGTGCCAGCAGTTACGTCAGCGGGACAGATACGCAGTATTTT; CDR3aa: CASSYVSGTDTQYF
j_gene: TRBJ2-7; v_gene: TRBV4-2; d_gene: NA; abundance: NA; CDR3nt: TGTGCCAGCAGCCAAGAGGCCCACTCGAGCTCCTACGAGCAGTACTTC; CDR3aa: CASSQEAHSSSYEQYF
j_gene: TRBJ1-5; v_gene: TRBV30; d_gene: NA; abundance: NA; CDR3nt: TGTGCCTGGAGCGATCCGGCCCATAGCAATCAGCCCCAGCATTTT; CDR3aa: CAWSDPAHSNQPQHF
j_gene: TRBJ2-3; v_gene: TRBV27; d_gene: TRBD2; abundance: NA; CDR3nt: TGTGCCAGCAGTGGACTAGCGATTACAGATACGCAGTATTTT; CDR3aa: CASSGLAITDTQYF
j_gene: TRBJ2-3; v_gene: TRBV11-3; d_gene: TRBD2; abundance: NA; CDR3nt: TGTGCCAGCAGATCCGGGACTAGCGGCACTAGCACAGATACGCAGTATTTT; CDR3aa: CASRSGTSGTSTDTQYF
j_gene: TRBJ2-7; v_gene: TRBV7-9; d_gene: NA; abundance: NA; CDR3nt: TGTGCCAGCAGCTTAGGCCAGAGGCAGCAGTACTTC; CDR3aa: CASSLGQRQQYF
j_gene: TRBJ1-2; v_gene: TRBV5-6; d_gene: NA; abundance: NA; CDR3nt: TGTGCCAGCAGCCAGTGGCCCGAGAACTATGGCTACACCTTC; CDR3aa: CASSQWPENYGYTF
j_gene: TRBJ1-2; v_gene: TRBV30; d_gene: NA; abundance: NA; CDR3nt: TGTGCCTGGAGTGCCCTTCAGGGGATGGAGGGCTACACCTTC; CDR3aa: CAWSALQGMEGYTF
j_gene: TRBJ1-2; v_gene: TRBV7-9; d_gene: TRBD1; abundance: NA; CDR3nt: TGTGCCAGCAGCTATACCGGCAGACAGGGGATCTATGGCTATACCTTC; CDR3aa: CASSYTGRQGIYGYTF
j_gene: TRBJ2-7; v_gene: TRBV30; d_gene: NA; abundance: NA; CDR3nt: TGTGCCTGGACTTCAGGGGAGTTCGACGAGCAGTACTTC; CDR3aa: CAWTSGEFDEQYF
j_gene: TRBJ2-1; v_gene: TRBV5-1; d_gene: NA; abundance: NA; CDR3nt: TGCGCCAGCAGACTTCGGGCGAAGGACTACCAAAGGTTAGGGAATGAGCAGTTCTTC; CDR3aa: CASRLRAKDYQRLGNEQFF
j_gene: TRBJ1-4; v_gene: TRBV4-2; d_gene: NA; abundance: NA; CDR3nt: TGTGCCAGCAGCCAGATACGCGAAACAGCTCCTAATGAAAAACTGTTTTTT; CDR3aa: CASSQIRETAPNEKLFF
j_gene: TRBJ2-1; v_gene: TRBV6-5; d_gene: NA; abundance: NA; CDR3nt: TGTGCCAGCAGTATAGGGCCGGGACCCTACAATGAGCAGTTCTTC; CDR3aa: CASSIGPGPYNEQFF
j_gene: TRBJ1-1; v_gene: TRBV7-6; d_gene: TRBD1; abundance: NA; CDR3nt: TGTGCCAGCAGCTTCGGGACAGGGTCTCACACTGAAGCTTTCTTT; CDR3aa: CASSFGTGSHTEAFF
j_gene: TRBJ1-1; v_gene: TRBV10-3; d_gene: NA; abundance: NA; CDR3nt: TGTGCCATCAGTGCCGCCGGGACCCTGAACACTGAAGCTTTCTTT; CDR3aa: CAISAAGTLNTEAFF
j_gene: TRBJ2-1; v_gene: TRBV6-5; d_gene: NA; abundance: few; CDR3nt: TGTGCCAGCAGACCCGGGACATTTACCTACAATGAGCAGTTCTTC; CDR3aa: CASRPGTFTYNEQFF
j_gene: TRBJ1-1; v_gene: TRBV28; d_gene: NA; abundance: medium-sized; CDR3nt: TGTGCCAGCACCCTGGTGGGGCCGAACACTGAAGCTTTCTTT; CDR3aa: CASTLVGPNTEAFF
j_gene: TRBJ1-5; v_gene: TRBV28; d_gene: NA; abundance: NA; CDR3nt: TGTGCCAGCAGTTTAACAGGTTTATCGACTAGTGGGCAGCCCCAGCATTTT; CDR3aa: CASSLTGLSTSGQPQHF
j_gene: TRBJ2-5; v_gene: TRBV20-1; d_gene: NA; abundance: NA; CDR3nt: TGCAGTGCTAGGCGGGAGACCCAGTACTTC; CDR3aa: CSARRETQYF
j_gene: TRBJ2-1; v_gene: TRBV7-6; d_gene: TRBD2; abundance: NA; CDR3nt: TGTGCCAGCAGCCCCATGGCGGGAGAGGTTGCCGGGGAGCAGTTCTTC; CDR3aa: CASSPMAGEVAGEQFF
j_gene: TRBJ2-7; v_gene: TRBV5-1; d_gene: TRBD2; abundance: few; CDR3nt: TGCGCCAGCATGGAGACTAGCGGAGGGAGGGGCGAGCAGTACTTC; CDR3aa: CASMETSGGRGEQYF
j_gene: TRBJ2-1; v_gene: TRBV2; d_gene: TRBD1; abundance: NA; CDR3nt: TGTGCCAGCTCCCCCGGGACAGGGCCACTCGATGAGCAGTTCTTC; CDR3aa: CASSPGTGPLDEQFF
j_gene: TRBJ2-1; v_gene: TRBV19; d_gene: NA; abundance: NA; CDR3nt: TGTGCCAGTACAGAATGGGGACTCTACAATGAGCAGTTCTTC; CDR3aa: CASTEWGLYNEQFF
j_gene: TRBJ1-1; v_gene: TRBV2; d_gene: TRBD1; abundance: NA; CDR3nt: TGTGCCAGCAGTCTCGGGACAGGGAGGAACACTGAAGCTTTCTTT; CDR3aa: CASSLGTGRNTEAFF
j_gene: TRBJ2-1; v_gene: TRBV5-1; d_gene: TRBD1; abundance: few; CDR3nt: TGCGCCAGCAGCCGGGACAGCGTGAGCTCCTACAATGAGCAGTTCTTC; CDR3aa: CASSRDSVSSYNEQFF
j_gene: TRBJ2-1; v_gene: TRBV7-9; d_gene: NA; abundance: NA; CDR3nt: TGTGCCAGCAGCGCCCAAGGGGCTAGCCGGAATGAGCAGTTCTTC; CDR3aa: CASSAQGASRNEQFF
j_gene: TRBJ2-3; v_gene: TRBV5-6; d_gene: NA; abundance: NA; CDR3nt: TGTGCCAGCAGCTTGAGCAGCACAGATACGCAGTATTTT; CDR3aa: CASSLSSTDTQYF
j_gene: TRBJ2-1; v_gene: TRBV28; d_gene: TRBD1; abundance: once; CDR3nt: TGTGCCAGCAGAAGGGACAGGGTGTACAATGAGCAGTTCTTC; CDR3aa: CASRRDRVYNEQFF
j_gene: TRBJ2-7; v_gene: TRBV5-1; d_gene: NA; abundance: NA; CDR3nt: TGCGCCAGCAGCCCGAACTCCTACGAGCAGTACTTC; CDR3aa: CASSPNSYEQYF
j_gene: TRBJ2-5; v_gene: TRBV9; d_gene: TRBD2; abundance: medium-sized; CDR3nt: TGTGCCAGCAGCGTTGGGACTAGGGCCCAGGCTGGCGAGACCCAGTACTTC; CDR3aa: CASSVGTRAQAGETQYF